The T cell receptor beta chain described here comes from a study of blood T cell repertoires in COVID-19. The method was immunoSEQ multiplex PCR; TCRdb's version includes in-frame clones alone and lacks a portion of them. The data contain about 170,000 clones, roughly 84% of them singletons. The ends were cut back, 6 bases at V and 6 bases at J, with 13 bases in the middle. Germline CDR1 is SGHVS and CDR2 is FNYEAQ. The CDR3 extends over 13 amino acids. The chain carries TRBV7-6 and TRBJ2-3, with D uncertain. Input material: peripheral blood. The sequence was collected from an elderly woman with active or convalescent COVID-19. DNA for the CDR3: TGTGCCAGCAGATCCGACATGTTTGATACGCAGTATTTT. It translates to CASRSDMFDTQYF.